This passage covers 26 T cell receptor beta chains from one sample sequenced in a study of post-analysis software for immune sequencing data. The study's findings and limits: In patients, TRBV5-6, TRBV5-1 and TRBV20-1 belonged to roughly 5 TRBV segments found more frequently than in controls.

Sequencing libraries made from TCR beta cDNA carried unique molecular identifiers. In TCRdb, the PCR reads were re-called with MiXCR into one record per CDR3 protein. The data show roughly 580,000 distinct CDR3 sequences, roughly 47% seen once. No antigen has been assigned to these receptors. Input material: blood. The receptor source for this set is a girl between 10 and 17 years old with multiple sclerosis.

The chain carries TRBV20-1 and TRBJ2-1; 11 bases align to TRBD2. The trim removed 2 bases at V and 9 bases at J, leaving 6 bases unmatched. The CDR3 covers 14 residues. CDR1 and CDR2 (germline): DFQATT, SNEGSKA (reference sequence). This CDR3 is CSARTSGSGGEQFF. The CDR3 DNA is TGCAGTGCTAGAACTAGCGGGAGTGGCGGTGAGCAGTTCTTC.

This clonotype has only a few counts. This sequence joins TRBV5-8 and TRBJ2-5; D is unresolved. Per germline, CDR1 SGHTS and CDR2 YDEGEE. The V gene lost 0 bases and the J gene lost 7 bases, with 7 bases spanning the gap. This CDR3 comprises 12 residues. CDR3 residues: CASSLVIATQYF. The CDR3 DNA follows: TGTGCCAGCAGCTTGGTCATTGCGACCCAGTACTTC.

V and J are TRBV30 and TRBJ2-3; D might be TRBD1 (6 bases). Trimming removed 2 bases from V and 0 bases from J, with 18 bases in between. The CDR3 is made up of 17 amino acids. Germline CDR1 GTSNPN, CDR2 SVGIG (reference sequence). CDR3 DNA: TGTGCCTGGAGTCCACTTAACAGGGCTATTAGCACAGATACGCAGTATTTT. Translated, it gives CAWSPLNRAISTDTQYF.

This clonotype was counted many times. V is TRBV6-1 and J is TRBJ1-5; the D is unclear. The germline gives CDR1 MNHNS, CDR2 SASEGT. The CDR3 length is 15 residues. Trimming shortened V by 3 bases and J by 8 bases, and 17 bases separated the two germline ends. CDR3 in amino acids: CASSDPGRLFEPQHF. CDR3 DNA: TGTGCCAGCAGTGATCCGGGCAGGTTATTTGAGCCCCAGCATTTT.

This chain links TRBV11-2 with TRBJ2-5, with no clear D. This CDR3 comprises 15 residues. Germline lookup yields CDR1 SGHAT and CDR2 FQNNGV. V lost 3 bases, J lost 5 bases, and 16 bases lay in between. The CDR3 DNA is TGTGCCAGCAGCTTTTGGGCAGGCCTAGTTGAGACCCAGTACTTC. This translates into CASSFWAGLVETQYF. The complete variable domain, with remaining parts taken from reference TRBV11-2 and TRBJ2-5, reads EAGVAQSPRYKIIEKRQSVAFWCNPISGHATLYWYQQILGQGPKLLIQFQNNGVVDDSQLPKDRFSAERLKGVDSTLKIQPAKLEDSAVYLCASSFWAGLVETQYFGPGTRLLVL.

The chain joins TRBV9 to TRBJ2-5; D ambiguous. In germline, CDR1 is SGDLS, CDR2 YYNGEE. This CDR3 has 13 amino acids. Trimming took off 2 bases at V and 2 bases at J, with 7 bases between the two ends. CDR3 nucleotide sequence: TGTGCCAGCAGCGTCGCACCTCAAGAGACCCAGTACTTC. Protein sequence: CASSVAPQETQYF. The full variable domain, with the rest looked up from reference TRBV9 and TRBJ2-5, is DSGVTQTPKHLITATGQRVTLRCSPRSGDLSVYWYQQSLDQGLQFLIQYYNGEERAKGNILERFSAQQFPDLHSELNLSSLELGDSALYFCASSVAPQETQYFGPGTRLLVL.

This chain joins TRBV5-1 and TRBJ2-1, with D possibly matching TRBD1 (6 bases). Germline-derived CDR1 and CDR2 are SGHRS and YFSETQ. V lost 5 bases, J lost 10 bases, and 22 bases lay in between. This CDR3 is built from 15 residues. The CDR3 sequence: CASSTVGQSSYEQFF. The CDR3 nucleotides are TGCGCCAGCAGTACCGTCGGACAGAGCAGTTACGAGCAGTTCTTC.

This chain joins TRBV7-9 and TRBJ2-7; D may be TRBD1 (6 bases). The CDR3 runs 14 residues. Deletions cut 5 bases from V and 1 base from J, with 12 bases between. Germline CDR1 and CDR2: SEHNR and FQNEAQ (reference sequence). The CDR3 bases are TGTGCCAGCAGCACCCCAAGGGGGTCCTACGAGCAGTACTTC. Protein sequence: CASSTPRGSYEQYF.

This chain joins TRBV6-5 and TRBJ2-3, with 9 bases matching TRBD2. In germline, CDR1 is MNHEY, CDR2 SVGAGI. This CDR3 is built from 15 residues. J was trimmed by 4 bases and V by 2 bases; bases with no gene match: 4. The CDR3 sequence: CASSYGGGASDTQYF. CDR3 nucleotides: TGTGCCAGCAGTTACGGCGGGGGGGCCTCAGATACGCAGTATTTT.

This chain links TRBV5-1 with TRBJ2-7; TRBD1 matches 8 bases. Germline V gives CDR1 SGHRS, CDR2 YFSETQ. The CDR3 consists of 17 residues. V lost 0 bases, J lost 0 bases, and 8 bases stayed unmatched. The CDR3 DNA sequence: TGCGCCAGCAGCTTGGGTCTGGTGGACAGGGTCTCCTACGAGCAGTACTTC. This encodes CASSLGLVDRVSYEQYF.

The rearrangement links TRBV6-1 to TRBJ2-7; weak D call: TRBD2 (6 bases). V was pared by 7 bases and J by 0 bases, with 19 bases between. This CDR3 is 16 amino acids long. CDR1 is MNHNS and CDR2 is SASEGT in the germline V gene. CDR3 in amino acids: CASKDRGLLSSYEQYF. Written as DNA, the CDR3 is TGTGCCAGCAAGGATCGGGGACTCCTAAGCTCCTACGAGCAGTACTTC.

CDR3 DNA: TGCAGCGTTGATAGGGCCCCAGCAGATACGCAGTATTTT. It encodes CSVDRAPADTQYF. The genes are TRBV29-1 and TRBJ2-3, with D unresolved. V was clipped by 3 bases and J by 4 bases, with 11 bases between them. The CDR3 totals 13 residues. The germline V gene encodes CDR1 SQVTM and CDR2 ANQGSEA.

The chain carries TRBV9 and TRBJ2-3; 7 bases agree with TRBD1. The CDR3 length is 16 residues. CDR1 and CDR2 from the germline V gene are SGDLS and YYNGEE. J gave up 8 bases and V 3 bases, and 15 bases lay outside the gene matches. For the CDR3, the DNA is TGTGCCAGCAGCGGAGAAGGACAGGCCCACATCGGTACGCAGTATTTT. Its translation is CASSGEGQAHIGTQYF.

The CDR3 nucleotides read TGTGCCAGCAGTTACCAGGGGCAATGGGGCTACACCTTC. Translating it yields CASSYQGQWGYTF. The chain combines TRBV6-6 with TRBJ1-2; weak D call: TRBD1 (6 bases). The CDR3 spans 13 residues. Per the germline V gene, CDR1 is MNHNY and CDR2 is SVGAGI (reference sequence). Trimming shortened V by 2 bases and J by 8 bases, and 12 bases separated the two germline ends.

V is TRBV7-8 and J is TRBJ2-7; D is unresolved. Trimming pared 2 bases from V and 5 bases from J, leaving 10 bases between. This CDR3 is built from 13 residues. Germline V CDR1 and CDR2: SGHVS, FQNEAQ. The CDR3 protein is CASSLRSVNEQYF. The CDR3 DNA reads TGTGCCAGCAGCTTACGGTCCGTTAACGAGCAGTACTTC.

The rearrangement uses TRBV20-1 and TRBJ2-1; 7 nucleotides line up with TRBD2. CDR1 and CDR2 (germline): DFQATT, SNEGSKA (reference sequence). Germline trimming cut 0 bases from V and 6 bases from J; bases unmatched to any gene: 11. The CDR3 extends over 16 amino acids. DNA for the CDR3: TGCAGTGCTAGAGATACCCTAGCGGACCCGGGCAATGAGCAGTTCTTC. Its translation: CSARDTLADPGNEQFF.

The V call is TRBV3-1, the J call TRBJ2-5; D is unresolved. V was cut by 0 bases and J by 3 bases, with 11 bases left in between. The CDR3 runs 15 residues. Per germline, CDR1 LGHDT and CDR2 YNNKEL (reference sequence). The CDR3 sequence is CASSQDPGFKETQYF. The CDR3 coding sequence is TGTGCCAGCAGCCAAGATCCCGGATTCAAAGAGACCCAGTACTTC.

The chain links TRBV5-1 to TRBJ2-3, with TRBD1 matching 10 bases. Germline-derived CDR1 and CDR2 are SGHRS and YFSETQ. The ends lost 4 bases at V and 5 bases at J; junction bases unmatched: 13. The CDR3 contains 17 residues. CDR3 DNA sequence: TGCGCCAGCAGCCCCCTCTCTTCGGGACAGGGGAGAGATACGCAGTATTTT. Its protein product is CASSPLSSGQGRDTQYF.

The chain joins TRBV4-1 to TRBJ2-3; TRBD2 matches 7 bases. The CDR3 sequence is 14 residues long. Germline assignment: CDR1 MGHRA and CDR2 YSYEKL. Trimming at V came to 1 base and at J to 5 bases, leaving 3 bases not matched to a gene. The CDR3 DNA reads TGCGCCAGCAGCCAAGGAGCGGGAAGAGATACGCAGTATTTT. Translated: CASSQGAGRDTQYF.

This chain links TRBV20-1 with TRBJ1-5; D gene unclear. Germline CDR1 DFQATT, CDR2 SNEGSKA (reference sequence). There are 10 residues in the CDR3. Trimming pared 3 bases from V and 3 bases from J, leaving 0 bases between. The CDR3 region is CSASNQPQHF. The DNA of the CDR3 is TGCAGTGCTAGCAATCAGCCCCAGCATTTT.

The rearrangement links TRBV29-1 to TRBJ1-2; D gene unclear. Trimming took 2 bases from V and 7 from J, leaving 14 bases between them. Germline V gene data show CDR1 as SQVTM and CDR2 as ANQGSEA. The CDR3 contains 13 residues. As DNA, the CDR3 is TGCAGCGTTGAATCACGCCTCAGAGGTGGCTACACCTTC. Its translation: CSVESRLRGGYTF.

The genes are TRBV18 and TRBJ2-3; D is unclear. The CDR3 spans 19 residues. Trimming shortened V by 3 bases and J by 2 bases, and 24 bases separated the two germline ends. Germline assignment: CDR1 KGHSH and CDR2 LQKENI. The DNA for the CDR3 is TGTGCCAGCTCACCGCCGCTACGACCCGGCCTGGTGATCACAGATACGCAGTATTTT. Translated: CASSPPLRPGLVITDTQYF.

This clonotype appeared a few times. This sequence joins TRBV29-1 and TRBJ1-2, with 9 bases matching TRBD1. From germline, CDR1 is SQVTM and CDR2 ANQGSEA. The trim removed 4 bases at V and 3 bases at J, leaving 9 bases unmatched. The length of the CDR3 is 15 residues. The CDR3 nucleotides are TGCAGCGTTGGGGGAGGGGACAGGGTTGACTATGGCTACACCTTC. Encoded protein: CSVGGGDRVDYGYTF.

J is TRBJ2-1 and V is TRBV2; 11 bases agree with TRBD1. CDR1 SNHLY and CDR2 FYNNEI come from the germline V gene. V lost 5 bases to trimming and J lost 8 bases; unmatched junction nucleotides: 8. This CDR3 has 15 residues. The DNA of the CDR3 is TGTGCCAGCAGTCTGATCGGACAGGGGGCCGATGAGCAGTTCTTC. Its translation is CASSLIGQGADEQFF.

This clonotype is classed as medium-sized. The genes are TRBV12-3 or TRBV12-4 and TRBJ1-5, with D uncertain. V was pared by 7 bases and J by 0 bases, with 13 bases between. The CDR3 sequence is 15 residues long. DNA of the CDR3: TGTGCCAGCACCCAGGAGGCGTATAGCAATCAGCCCCAGCATTTT. Amino acid sequence: CASTQEAYSNQPQHF.

This chain joins TRBV24-1 and TRBJ2-1; 12 bases are a match to TRBD2. This CDR3 region has 14 residues. Germline V lookup: CDR1 KGHDR, CDR2 SFDVKD. J was trimmed by 7 bases and V by 6 bases; bases with no gene match: 3. As DNA, the CDR3 is TGTGCCACCAGTCTAGCGGGAGGGGGAAATGAGCAGTTCTTC. This codes for CATSLAGGGNEQFF.